What follows describes a single T cell receptor (beta chain). Its antigen is unidentified. The data stem from a study of cytomegalovirus exposure and HLA in healthy donors. The CDR3 has 14 amino acids. V was trimmed by 6 bases and J by 4 bases, leaving 13 bases between them. From germline, CDR1 is LNHDA and CDR2 SQIVND (reference sequence). PCR involved 60 Vbeta and 13 Jbeta primers. Some clones are missing from TCRdb's copy, which holds only in-frame ones; the method was immunoSEQ multiplex PCR. The data show about 130,000 clones, approximately 80% seen once. General study findings and limits: Later analysis reportedly placed an Asian-associated ancestry cluster below the roughly 690-donor mean in N-insertions.

Input material: PBMCs. The source is a man in his forties or fifties in good health and CMV-seronegative. The V gene is TRBV19, the J gene TRBJ1-5; D may be TRBD1 (6 bases). CDR3 residues: CASRQGERNQPQHF. The CDR3, as DNA: TGTGCCAGTAGACAGGGTGAACGGAATCAGCCCCAGCATTTT.